This T cell receptor (beta chain) comes out of a study of T cell repertoires in cytomegalovirus infection. V gave up 2 bases and J gave up 4 bases, with 4 bases separating them. Germline V gives CDR1 MNHNS, CDR2 SASEGT. CDR3 length: 12 residues. As for this clonotype: Its antigen is not identified.

From the reads, TCRdb called clonotypes with MiXCR, one entry per CDR3 protein. The sample contains about 900,000 distinct CDR3 sequences, approximately 31% of which appear only once. This chain links TRBV6-1 with TRBJ2-3; unclear D gene. This receptor was obtained from a human donor in good health (CMV status not recorded). Some clones in this sample may be carry-over from other donors' samples. This specimen consisted of cultured CD8+ T cells from PBMCs, obtained from culture after CMV antigen stimulation. This chain's CDR3 is CASSELSDTQYF. In DNA form, the CDR3 reads TGTGCCAGCAGTGAACTCTCAGATACGCAGTATTTT.